This T cell receptor (beta chain) was identified during a study of blood T cells in healthy people across ages (dated by TCRdb to between 2014 and 2016). For the study in its entirety: In model experiments, template switching captured about one uniquely barcoded TCR beta cDNA molecule for every two T cells. The study measured age-related changes in TCR beta repertoire diversity using deep sequencing normalized with unique cDNA molecular identifiers. Donors were grouped into four age groups: young (average approximately 16 years), middle-aged (roughly 40), aged (around 62) and long-lived (around 80). To avoid experimental bias, donors of different ages were distributed randomly across sequencing lanes. The study analyzed two additional independent replicas of 1 million unique cDNA reads from the same blood draw for two donors, one aged 18 to 29 and one aged 80 or older.

Library prep was done by 5' RACE. The sequencer listed for this sample is Illumina HiSeq 2500. A second PCR of roughly 6 to 11 cycles was run with a J-beta primer mix and a sample-barcoded 5' primer. A template-switch 5' adaptor carrying 12 random nucleotides introduced a unique molecular identifier onto each TCR beta cDNA molecule. Each sample yielded at least 3 million CDR3-containing paired-end reads. First-strand cDNA was synthesized from all RNA with the Mint cDNA synthesis kit, primed by a TRBC-specific oligonucleotide. All cDNA was treated with uracil-DNA glycosylase and then went through a first 18-cycle PCR with the universal primers M1SS and BC2_uni_R. The original methods were these. Each sample was normalized by randomly selecting 1 million high-quality reads, each carrying a distinct molecular identifier. Instead of being binned into consensus sequences, reads with shared molecular identifiers were discarded. MiTCR, set to a Q25 quality threshold and the strictest error-elimination algorithm, was used for CDR3 identification, clonotype clustering and error correction. A nonparametric unseen species model with Euler transformation was used to estimate a lower bound on total TCR beta diversity. The public reads were reprocessed in TCRdb via fastp at Q25 and MiXCR, keeping in-frame beta chains. Under each unique CDR3 protein, matching rows form one entry showing the most common genes and DNA. Clone size and V and J calls follow TCRdb, not the original study. Within this sample are 600,000 or so distinct CDR3 sequences, with about 28% of them counted one time only. The leading ten clones occupy around a sixth of the sample.

This clonotype was recorded at least ten times. Its antigen is currently not known. One base away there is no much larger clone; base qualities are not given. What the authors observed across the whole study: Compared with the aged group, the long-lived group had more naive CD4+ T cells, fewer expanded clones and increased TCR diversity, a pattern suggesting age selection. Since profiling was done on bulk unsorted PBMCs, naive and antigen-experienced compartments could not be conclusively compared. Observed TCR beta diversity correlated strongly with the percentage of naive T cells measured by flow cytometry. Estimates of total diversity based on one million sequenced T cells were regarded as lower bounds and as underestimates. Observed TCR beta diversity per million T cells fell roughly linearly with age, and a significant reduction was already apparent by age around 44. Donor CMV infection status was unknown, potentially confounding age-related changes in expanded clonotypes.

Systemically healthy Caucasian individuals from Russia, around 39 in total and aged about 6 to 90 years, were included as donors. Each donor gave around 9 milliliters of peripheral blood, collected into EDTA-treated Vacutainer tubes. Ficoll-Paque density-gradient centrifugation was used to isolate PBMCs, with at least 6.5 million per sample. Total RNA, at least 6 micrograms per sample, was extracted from PBMCs with Trizol reagent. The percentages of naive CD45RAhigh/CD27high T cells were determined by flow cytometry on a PBMC aliquot from every donor. In the germline V gene (reference sequence), CDR1 corresponds to DFQATT and CDR2 to SNEGSKA. The CDR3 goes from the cysteine to the phenylalanine over 14 residues. Solely the CDR3 DNA is kept, with 42 bases framed from the first base. Unmatched junction bases come to 8, with V trimmed by 1 base and J by 9 bases.

Recombination linked TRBV20-1 to TRBJ2-4; 8 middle bases align to TRBD2. The sample consisted of blood. This clonotype was sampled from a woman older than 75 in good health. The DNA is as follows: TGCAGTGCTAGAGTCCACGGGGGGGAGAGCATTCAGTACTTC. Its translation reads: CSARVHGGESIQYF.